A selection of T cell receptor beta chains follows, all from one sample in a study of PD-L1 blockade in urothelial cancer. Profiled with immunoSEQ multiplex PCR; TCRdb holds only in-frame clones, not every one. The table records 100,000 to 150,000 clones, approximately 85% of them present only once. Sequences were derived from PBMCs, sampled around atezolizumab (anti-PD-L1) treatment. The source of these receptors is a man aged 45-60 years with urothelial cancer. Both conserved end residues are part of each CDR3. A D gene is named only where the DNA matches it firmly. Size tells how often a clone was seen (once, few, many) or the class of an expanded clone, and some rows leave it out.

j_gene: TRBJ2-7
d_gene: TRBD1
abundance: NA
v_gene: TRBV30
CDR3aa: CAWRDRANEQYF
CDR3nt: TGTGCCTGGCGTGACAGGGCTAACGAGCAGTACTTC

j_gene: TRBJ1-5
d_gene: TRBD1
abundance: NA
v_gene: TRBV10-2
CDR3aa: CASRSQGGSHQPQHF
CDR3nt: TGCGCCAGCAGGTCCCAGGGGGGTAGCCATCAGCCCCAGCATTTT

j_gene: TRBJ1-1
d_gene: NA
abundance: NA
v_gene: TRBV4-2
CDR3aa: CASSALGGLRFVNTEAFF
CDR3nt: TGTGCCAGCAGCGCCCTCGGAGGACTACGCTTTGTGAACACTGAAGCTTTCTTT

j_gene: TRBJ1-5
d_gene: NA
abundance: NA
v_gene: TRBV6-6
CDR3aa: CASSISTPSLTGAQHF
CDR3nt: TGTGCCAGCAGTATTTCGACACCAAGCCTAACGGGAGCCCAGCATTTT

j_gene: TRBJ2-1
d_gene: NA
abundance: once
v_gene: TRBV19
CDR3aa: CASRVSPDNEQFF
CDR3nt: TGTGCCAGTAGAGTGAGTCCCGACAATGAGCAGTTCTTC

j_gene: TRBJ2-5
d_gene: TRBD2
abundance: NA
v_gene: TRBV28
CDR3aa: CASSFNSGRRETQYF
CDR3nt: TGTGCCAGCAGTTTCAATAGCGGGAGGCGGGAGACCCAGTACTTC

j_gene: TRBJ1-4
d_gene: NA
abundance: NA
v_gene: TRBV18
CDR3aa: CASSPTAPGEKLFF
CDR3nt: TGTGCCAGCTCACCCACAGCGCCGGGAGAAAAACTGTTTTTT

j_gene: TRBJ1-1
d_gene: NA
abundance: NA
v_gene: TRBV14
CDR3aa: CASSLEIGRRWTEAFF
CDR3nt: TGTGCCAGCAGCCTCGAAATCGGGAGAAGATGGACTGAAGCTTTCTTT

j_gene: TRBJ1-4
d_gene: NA
abundance: NA
v_gene: TRBV7-9
CDR3aa: CASSLSVGETNEKLFF
CDR3nt: TGTGCCAGCAGCTTAAGTGTAGGGGAAACTAATGAAAAACTGTTTTTT

j_gene: TRBJ2-7
d_gene: NA
abundance: NA
v_gene: TRBV27
CDR3aa: CATGGTAYEQYF
CDR3nt: TGTGCCACAGGGGGGACAGCCTACGAGCAGTACTTC

j_gene: TRBJ2-2
d_gene: TRBD2
abundance: NA
v_gene: TRBV10-3
CDR3aa: CAISPTSGSAGELFF
CDR3nt: TGTGCCATCAGCCCGACTAGCGGGAGTGCGGGGGAGCTGTTTTTT

j_gene: TRBJ1-1
d_gene: NA
abundance: NA
v_gene: TRBV15
CDR3aa: CATRTGSTNTEAFF
CDR3nt: TGTGCCACCAGAACGGGATCCACAAACACTGAAGCTTTCTTT

j_gene: TRBJ2-3
d_gene: TRBD1
abundance: NA
v_gene: TRBV6-1
CDR3aa: CATPGQGDTDTQYF
CDR3nt: TGTGCCACCCCGGGACAGGGAGACACAGATACGCAGTATTTT

j_gene: TRBJ2-1
d_gene: NA
abundance: NA
v_gene: TRBV5-1
CDR3aa: CASSLGGGEYNEQFF
CDR3nt: TGCGCCAGCAGCTTGGGGGGGGGCGAATACAATGAGCAGTTCTTC